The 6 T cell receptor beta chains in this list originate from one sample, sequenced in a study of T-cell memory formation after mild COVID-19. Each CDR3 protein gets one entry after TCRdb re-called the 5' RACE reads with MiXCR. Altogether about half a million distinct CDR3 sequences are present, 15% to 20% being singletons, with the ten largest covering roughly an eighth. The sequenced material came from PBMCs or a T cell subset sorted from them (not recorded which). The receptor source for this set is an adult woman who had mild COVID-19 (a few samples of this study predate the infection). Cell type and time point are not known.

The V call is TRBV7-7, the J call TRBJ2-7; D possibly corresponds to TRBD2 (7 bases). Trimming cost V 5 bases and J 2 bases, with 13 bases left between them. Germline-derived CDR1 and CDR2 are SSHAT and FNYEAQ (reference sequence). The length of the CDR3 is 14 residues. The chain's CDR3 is CASSAAGHPYEQYF. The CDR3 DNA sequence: TGTGCCAGCAGCGCAGCGGGACACCCCTACGAGCAGTACTTC. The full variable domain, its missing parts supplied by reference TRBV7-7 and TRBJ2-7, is GAGVSQSPRYKVTKRGQDVTLRCDPISSHATLYWYQQALGQGPEFLTYFNYEAQPDKSGLPSDRFSAERPEGSISTLTIQRTEQRDSAMYRCASSAAGHPYEQYFGPGTRLTVT.

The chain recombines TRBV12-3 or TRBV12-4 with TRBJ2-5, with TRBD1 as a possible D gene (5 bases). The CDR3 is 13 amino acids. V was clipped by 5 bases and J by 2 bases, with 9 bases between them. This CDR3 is CASSRRTQETQYF. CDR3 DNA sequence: TGTGCCAGCAGTAGGCGGACACAAGAGACCCAGTACTTC.

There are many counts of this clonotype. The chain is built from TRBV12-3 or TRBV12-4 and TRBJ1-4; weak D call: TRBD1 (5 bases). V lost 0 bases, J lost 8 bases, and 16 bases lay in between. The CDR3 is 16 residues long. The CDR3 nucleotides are TGTGCCAGCAGTTTAGCGCGTGACTCACGGGGGGAAAAACTGTTTTTT. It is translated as CASSLARDSRGEKLFF.

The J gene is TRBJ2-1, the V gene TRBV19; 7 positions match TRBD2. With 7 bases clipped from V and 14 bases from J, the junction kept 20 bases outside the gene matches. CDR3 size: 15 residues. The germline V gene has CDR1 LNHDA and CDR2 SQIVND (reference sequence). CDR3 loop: CASKVASGPVLAEFF. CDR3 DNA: TGTGCCAGTAAGGTGGCTAGCGGTCCTGTCCTAGCGGAGTTCTTC.

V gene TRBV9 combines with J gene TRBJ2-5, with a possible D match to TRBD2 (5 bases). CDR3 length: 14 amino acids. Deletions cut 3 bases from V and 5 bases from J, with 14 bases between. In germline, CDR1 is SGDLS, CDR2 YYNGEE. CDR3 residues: CASSDGLLGETQYF. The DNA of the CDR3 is TGTGCCAGCAGCGACGGACTGCTCGGCGAGACCCAGTACTTC.

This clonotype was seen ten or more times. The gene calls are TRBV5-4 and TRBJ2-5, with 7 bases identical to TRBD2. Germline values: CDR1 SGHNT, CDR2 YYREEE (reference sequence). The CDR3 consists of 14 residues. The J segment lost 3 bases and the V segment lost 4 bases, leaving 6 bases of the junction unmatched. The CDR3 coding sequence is TGTGCCAGCAGCCCCGGACTAGTGGAAGAGACCCAGTACTTC. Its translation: CASSPGLVEETQYF.